This T cell receptor (beta chain) emerged from a study of metastatic and nonmetastatic thyroid tumors. At the level of the study: The authors compared repertoires across blood and tumor or nodule tissue from malignant and benign thyroid patients. Findings and limits, study-wide: In blood and tumor, TCR beta diversity was reportedly significantly higher in malignant thyroid tumors than in benign nodules.

In the original workflow: To classify distant metastasis in papillary thyroid cancer, a model was built from CDR3 differences across clinicopathological groups. Through MiXCR, TCRdb re-clonotyped the PCR reads. What appears here as the V and J calls and clone size reflects TCRdb's work, not the paper's. Among 23,000 or so clones listed, roughly a quarter were seen once. This clone occurred many times. Its antigen is not identified. Patients were all untreated before their thyroid surgery. The CDR3 length is 14 residues. Germline CDR1 is SGHKS and CDR2 is YYEKEE (reference sequence). The V gene end was trimmed by 6 bases and the J gene end by 4 bases; junction bases not matched to a gene: 6.

The sequenced sample was tumor tissue. The clonotype originates from a male donor with papillary thyroid cancer or a benign thyroid nodule (not recorded which). Some clones in this sample may be carry-over from other donors' samples. The chain carries TRBV5-5 and TRBJ2-7, with 11 nucleotides matching TRBD1. The CDR3 protein is CASIPGQGVYEQYF. The CDR3 DNA sequence: TGTGCCAGCATTCCGGGACAGGGGGTTTACGAGCAGTACTTC.